A selection of T cell receptor beta chains follows, all from one sample in a study of cytomegalovirus exposure and HLA in healthy donors. Method: immunoSEQ multiplex PCR; TCRdb's copy keeps in-frame clones and lacks some. This specimen shows about 67,000 clones; the ten leading clones hold 4.5% to 6.5%. The material sequenced was PBMCs. Receptor source: a woman aged 40 to 50 in good health and CMV-seropositive. CDR3s include the opening cysteine and the closing phenylalanine or tryptophan. The D gene is left open where the match is weak.

V gene: TRBV28; D gene: TRBD1; J gene: TRBJ1-4; CDR3 protein: CASLSRDRDREKLFF; CDR3 DNA: TGTGCCAGCCTGTCCCGGGACAGGGACAGAGAAAAACTGTTTTTT
V gene: TRBV6-6; D gene: TRBD1; J gene: TRBJ2-7; CDR3 protein: CASSTGTEAYEQYF; CDR3 DNA: TGTGCCAGCAGCACCGGGACAGAAGCCTACGAGCAGTACTTC
V gene: TRBV7-9; D gene: TRBD1; J gene: TRBJ1-5; CDR3 protein: CASSSGGGNQPQHF; CDR3 DNA: TGTGCCAGCAGTTCAGGGGGCGGCAATCAGCCCCAGCATTTT
V gene: TRBV14; D gene: .; J gene: TRBJ2-5; CDR3 protein: CASSHGETQYF; CDR3 DNA: TGTGCCAGCAGCCACGGAGAGACCCAGTACTTC
V gene: TRBV27; D gene: .; J gene: TRBJ1-1; CDR3 protein: CASSLSGGFGITEAFF; CDR3 DNA: TGTGCCAGCAGTTTAAGCGGGGGTTTTGGGATCACTGAAGCTTTCTTT
V gene: TRBV5-1; D gene: TRBD2; J gene: TRBJ2-1; CDR3 protein: CASSLEPGLAGEQFF; CDR3 DNA: TGCGCCAGCAGCTTGGAACCGGGACTAGCTGGTGAGCAGTTCTTC
V gene: TRBV4-1; D gene: .; J gene: TRBJ2-5; CDR3 protein: CASSQWRGETQYF; CDR3 DNA: TGCGCCAGCAGCCAATGGAGGGGAGAGACCCAGTACTTC
V gene: TRBV5-8; D gene: TRBD1; J gene: TRBJ1-5; CDR3 protein: CASSPGQGIRNQPQHF; CDR3 DNA: TGTGCCAGCAGCCCCGGACAGGGGATAAGAAATCAGCCCCAGCATTTT
V gene: TRBV6-5; D gene: .; J gene: TRBJ1-2; CDR3 protein: CASSYADITYGYTF; CDR3 DNA: TGTGCCAGCAGTTACGCGGACATAACTTATGGCTACACCTTC
V gene: TRBV5-6; D gene: TRBD2; J gene: TRBJ2-7; CDR3 protein: CASSFVGVAGGGNEQYF; CDR3 DNA: TGTGCCAGCAGCTTTGTGGGGGTGGCGGGAGGGGGTAACGAGCAGTACTTC
V gene: TRBV21-1; D gene: .; J gene: TRBJ2-4; CDR3 protein: CASTERGGLTDIQYF; CDR3 DNA: TGTGCCAGCACGGAGCGGGGGGGCTTAACTGACATTCAGTACTTC
V gene: TRBV6-4; D gene: TRBD2; J gene: TRBJ2-3; CDR3 protein: CASSDSGSGSVDTQYF; CDR3 DNA: TGTGCCAGCAGTGACTCGGGTAGCGGGTCCGTAGATACGCAGTATTTT
V gene: TRBV30; D gene: .; J gene: TRBJ1-2; CDR3 protein: CAWSLTDAGSNYGYTF; CDR3 DNA: TGTGCCTGGAGTCTCACTGATGCAGGTTCTAACTATGGCTACACCTTC
V gene: TRBV9; D gene: TRBD1; J gene: TRBJ1-2; CDR3 protein: CASSVAGQGNYGYTF; CDR3 DNA: TGTGCCAGCAGCGTAGCGGGACAGGGTAACTATGGCTACACCTTC
V gene: TRBV5-4; D gene: .; J gene: TRBJ1-2; CDR3 protein: CASSPPQGGGYTF; CDR3 DNA: TGTGCCAGCAGCCCCCCCCAGGGAGGCGGCTACACCTTC
V gene: TRBV6-5; D gene: .; J gene: TRBJ1-2; CDR3 protein: CASSYWQKSNYGYTF; CDR3 DNA: TGTGCCAGCAGTTATTGGCAGAAAAGTAACTATGGCTACACCTTC
V gene: TRBV7-2; D gene: TRBD2; J gene: TRBJ2-3; CDR3 protein: CASSFSAGGVDTQYF; CDR3 DNA: TGTGCCAGCAGCTTTTCGGCGGGAGGGGTAGATACGCAGTATTTT
V gene: TRBV19; D gene: TRBD1; J gene: TRBJ2-7; CDR3 protein: CASSIRDRPSYEQYF; CDR3 DNA: TGTGCCAGTAGTATTCGGGACAGGCCATCCTACGAGCAGTACTTC
V gene: TRBV6-1; D gene: .; J gene: TRBJ1-5; CDR3 protein: CASSEWRDNQPQHF; CDR3 DNA: TGTGCCAGCAGTGAATGGAGGGACAATCAGCCCCAGCATTTT
V gene: TRBV7-3; D gene: .; J gene: TRBJ2-3; CDR3 protein: CASSLRPLGSESTDTQYF; CDR3 DNA: TGTGCCAGCAGCTTACGGCCCTTGGGGAGCGAAAGCACAGATACGCAGTATTTT
V gene: TRBV4-3; D gene: .; J gene: TRBJ1-2; CDR3 protein: CASSQVGGDYGYTF; CDR3 DNA: TGCGCCAGCAGCCAGGTGGGGGGGGACTATGGCTACACCTTC
V gene: TRBV6-1; D gene: .; J gene: TRBJ2-7; CDR3 protein: CASDAGGSGAYEQYF; CDR3 DNA: TGTGCCAGCGACGCCGGTGGTAGCGGAGCCTACGAGCAGTACTTC
V gene: TRBV27; D gene: .; J gene: TRBJ2-7; CDR3 protein: CASSQNGVAVSSYEQYF; CDR3 DNA: TGTGCCAGCAGTCAAAATGGGGTAGCGGTAAGCTCCTACGAGCAGTACTTC
V gene: TRBV9; D gene: TRBD2; J gene: TRBJ2-3; CDR3 protein: CASSPRTSGMGSTDTQYF; CDR3 DNA: TGTGCCAGCAGCCCTCGGACTAGCGGGATGGGGAGCACAGATACGCAGTATTTT
V gene: TRBV28; D gene: TRBD1; J gene: TRBJ1-1; CDR3 protein: CASSLTGQTMNTEAFF; CDR3 DNA: TGTGCCAGCAGTTTAACGGGACAGACTATGAACACTGAAGCTTTCTTT
V gene: TRBV9; D gene: TRBD2; J gene: TRBJ2-3; CDR3 protein: CASSVGSGRTDTQYF; CDR3 DNA: TGTGCCAGCAGCGTAGGAAGCGGGAGAACAGATACGCAGTATTTT
V gene: TRBV10-3; D gene: .; J gene: TRBJ2-7; CDR3 protein: CAISESGGIRNEQYF; CDR3 DNA: TGTGCCATCAGTGAGTCAGGAGGGATTAGGAACGAGCAGTACTTC
V gene: TRBV14; D gene: TRBD1; J gene: TRBJ1-2; CDR3 protein: CASSRDRSYGYTF; CDR3 DNA: TGTGCCAGCAGCCGGGACAGAAGCTATGGCTACACCTTC
V gene: TRBV27; D gene: .; J gene: TRBJ2-1; CDR3 protein: CASSFRGNEQFF; CDR3 DNA: TGTGCCAGCAGTTTTCGCGGGAATGAGCAGTTCTTC